This T cell receptor beta chain is from a study of control samples from healthy donors and cancer patients. V shed 3 bases and J shed 4 bases, with 11 bases lying between them. The CDR3 consists of 14 residues. Per the germline V gene, CDR1 is SGHKS and CDR2 is YYEKEE (reference sequence). This table comes from immunoSEQ multiplex PCR, and its TCRdb copy is limited to in-frame clones, with some not included. The sample has 260,000 or so clones, around 79% seen once. This receptor was identified in a woman aged 60-70 years with lung cancer. The sample consisted of PBMCs. The chain links TRBV5-5 to TRBJ2-1; D not resolved. The CDR3 DNA sequence: TGTGCCAGCAGCTACACCTCTGGATACAATGAGCAGTTCTTC. Its protein is CASSYTSGYNEQFF.